The 32 T cell receptor beta chains below were found in one sample sequenced in a study of blood T cell repertoires in COVID-19 (dated by TCRdb to about 2020). Libraries were made using the immunoSEQ multiplex PCR assay. The table comes from immuneACCESS by way of TCRdb, which keeps in-frame sequences with V and J called. Part of the clones is missing from these tables; in studies checked, under half for an unresolved V gene and the rest for unknown reasons. Recorded for this sample are 200,000 to 250,000 clones; 84% of them occurred a single time. The ten largest clones represent roughly 7.6% of the sample. Sequencing used peripheral blood. The origin of the receptors is a woman aged 50 to 65 with active or convalescent COVID-19.

The chain is built from TRBV6-6 and TRBJ2-4, with TRBD1 identical over 7 bases. The V gene's germline CDR1 is MNHNY and CDR2 SVGAGI (reference sequence). The CDR3 extends over 16 amino acids. V was clipped by 4 bases and J by 3 bases; unmatched bases: 9. This CDR3 reads CASSFNTGTVKNIQYF. The CDR3 region has the DNA TGTGCCAGCAGTTTCAACACCGGGACAGTCAAAAACATTCAGTACTTC.

The chain carries TRBV7-9 and TRBJ1-1, with D perhaps matching TRBD1 (5 bases). The V end was cut by 0 bases, the J end by 4 bases, with 12 bases between. This CDR3 spans 15 amino acids. From germline, CDR1 is SEHNR and CDR2 FQNEAQ (reference sequence). CDR3: CASSLAGQGITEAFF. In nucleotides, the CDR3 is TGTGCCAGCAGCTTAGCGGGCCAGGGTATCACTGAAGCTTTCTTT.

This clone showed up just once. The V call is TRBV19, the J call TRBJ2-2; D is uncertain. This CDR3 has 14 residues. The germline CDR1 and CDR2 sequences are LNHDA and SQIVND (reference sequence). Trimming took off 1 base at V and 5 bases at J, with 8 bases between the two ends. The CDR3 region has the DNA TGTGCCAGTAGTATAGCACTCGCTACCGGGGAGCTGTTTTTT. This translates into CASSIALATGELFF. Combining the CDR3 with reference TRBV19 and TRBJ2-2 gives the whole variable domain DGGITQSPKYLFRKEGQNVTLSCEQNLNHDAMYWYRQDPGQGLRLIYYSQIVNDFQKGDIAEGYSVSREKKESFPLTVTSAQKNPTAFYLCASSIALATGELFFGEGSRLTVL.

The chain recombines TRBV7-9 with TRBJ1-5, with 11 bases fitting TRBD1. J was trimmed by 7 bases and V by 2 bases; bases with no gene match: 7. The germline V gene has CDR1 SEHNR and CDR2 FQNEAQ (reference sequence). The CDR3 loop spans 16 amino acids. CDR3: CASSLTGTGGEQPQHF. CDR3 coding DNA: TGTGCCAGCAGCTTAACCGGGACAGGGGGGGAACAGCCCCAGCATTTT.

This clone was counted a single time. The chain has TRBV5-4 and TRBJ2-2; D is perhaps TRBD2 (6 bases). Between the trimmed V and J ends, which lost 3 bases and 6 bases, there was a span of 12 bases. This CDR3 is 14 amino acids long. Germline CDR1 reads SGHNT; CDR2 reads YYREEE (reference sequence). This CDR3 reads CASSSEGPAGELFF. The CDR3 DNA reads TGTGCCAGCAGCTCGGAGGGGCCCGCCGGGGAGCTGTTTTTT.

The chain has TRBV3-1 (or the pseudogene TRBV3-2) and TRBJ2-2, with 8 bases matching TRBD2. This CDR3 spans 14 amino acids. Germline lookup yields CDR1 LGHDT and CDR2 YNNKEL (reference sequence). Trimming removed 4 bases from V and 4 bases from J; junction bases left unmatched: 2. CDR3 amino acids: CASSPGGGTGELFF. In DNA form, the CDR3 reads TGTGCCAGCAGCCCGGGGGGGGGCACCGGGGAGCTGTTTTTT.

Details on this clone: The sample carries other DNA sequences with the same CDR3. This chain links TRBV29-1 with TRBJ2-5; 8 nucleotides align to TRBD2. CDR3 length equals 15 residues. J lost 5 bases, V lost 6 bases, and 14 bases had no gene match. Germline loops: CDR1 SQVTM, CDR2 ANQGSEA. The CDR3 loop is CSVDLAGGGGETQYF. The CDR3 DNA reads TGCAGCGTGGACCTCGCGGGGGGCGGGGGGGAGACCCAGTACTTC. Combining the CDR3 with reference TRBV29-1 and TRBJ2-5 gives the whole variable domain SAVISQKPSRDICQRGTSLTIQCQVDSQVTMMFWYRQQPGQSLTLIATANQGSEATYESGFVIDKFPISRPNLTFSTLTVSNMSPEDSSIYLCSVDLAGGGGETQYFGPGTRLLVL.

The chain carries TRBV2 and TRBJ1-6, with D possibly being TRBD1 (6 bases). V was pared by 10 bases and J by 0 bases, with 10 bases between. Germline V gives CDR1 SNHLY, CDR2 FYNNEI. The length of the CDR3 is 14 residues. The CDR3 loop reads CATQGSSYNSPLHF. The CDR3, as DNA: TGTGCCACACAGGGAAGCTCCTATAATTCACCCCTCCACTTT. The whole variable domain, filled in from reference TRBV2 and TRBJ1-6, reads EPEVTQTPSHQVTQMGQEVILRCVPISNHLYFYWYRQILGQKVEFLVSFYNNEISEKSEIFDDQFSVERPDGSNFTLKIRSTKLEDSAMYFCATQGSSYNSPLHFGNGTRLTVT.

The chain has TRBV12-3 or TRBV12-4 and TRBJ1-6; maybe TRBD1 (5 bases). Trimming cost V 1 base and J 11 bases, with 9 bases left between them. This CDR3 is 13 amino acids long. CDR3 sequence: CASSLEQGTPLHF. As DNA, the CDR3 is TGTGCCAGCAGTTTAGAGCAGGGAACACCCCTCCACTTT.

The V and J genes are TRBV14 and TRBJ1-2; no reliable D call. This CDR3 is 16 amino acids long. CDR1 is SGHDN and CDR2 is FVKESK in the germline V gene. The V end was cut by 0 bases, the J end by 4 bases, with 15 bases between. CDR3 nucleotides: TGTGCCAGCAGCCAAGATGGAGGATTGGACCTCTATGGCTACACCTTC. Encoded protein: CASSQDGGLDLYGYTF.

This sequence joins TRBV28 and TRBJ1-1; the D is unclear. V shed 5 bases and J shed 0 bases, with 7 bases lying between them. The CDR3 spans 13 residues. Germline V gives CDR1 MDHEN, CDR2 SYDVKM. CDR3 loop: CASSPRVNTEAFF. In DNA, the CDR3 is TGTGCCAGCAGTCCCCGGGTGAACACTGAAGCTTTCTTT.

The J gene is TRBJ1-5, the V gene TRBV28, with 8 bases that match TRBD1. The CDR3 is 14 amino acids. J gave up 5 bases and V 3 bases, and 3 bases lay outside the gene matches. From germline, CDR1 is MDHEN and CDR2 SYDVKM. For the CDR3, the DNA is TGTGCCAGCAGTTTGGGCAGGGGGCATCAGCCCCAGCATTTT. It is translated as CASSLGRGHQPQHF. The full variable domain, rest sourced from reference TRBV28 and TRBJ1-5, is DVKVTQSSRYLVKRTGEKVFLECVQDMDHENMFWYRQDPGLGLRLIYFSYDVKMKEKGDIPEGYSVSREKKERFSLILESASTNQTSMYLCASSLGRGHQPQHFGDGTRLSIL.

This chain uses TRBV28 with TRBJ2-2; D is possibly TRBD2 (5 bases). Deletions cut 6 bases from V and 0 bases from J, with 17 bases between. This CDR3 comprises 17 residues. Germline V lookup: CDR1 MDHEN, CDR2 SYDVKM. The CDR3 protein is CASSYITGLSNTGELFF. Here the CDR3 DNA reads TGTGCCAGCAGCTATATTACCGGACTTTCGAACACCGGGGAGCTGTTTTTT.

The rearrangement uses TRBV5-1 and TRBJ1-2; TRBD1 might be the D (6 bases). Germline-derived CDR1 and CDR2 are SGHRS and YFSETQ. Trimming removed 4 bases from V and 2 bases from J, with 15 bases in between. The CDR3 has 15 amino acids. CDR3 sequence reads: CASSAGGGLNYGYTF. The CDR3 nucleotides read TGCGCCAGCAGCGCCGGCGGGGGGCTGAACTATGGCTACACCTTC.

DNA for the CDR3: TGTGCCAGCAGCCAAGTTAGCGATAGCAATCAGCCCCAGCATTTT. It specifies CASSQVSDSNQPQHF. The rearrangement joins TRBV3-1 (or the pseudogene TRBV3-2) to TRBJ1-5, with no clear D. V dropped 1 base and J dropped 0 bases, with 7 bases sitting between them. Germline V CDR1 and CDR2: LGHDT, YNNKEL (reference sequence). The CDR3 sequence is 15 residues long.

The chain is built from TRBV7-3 and TRBJ2-1; TRBD2 agrees at 13 bases. Germline V CDR1 and CDR2: SGHTA, FQGTGA. V trimming: 4 bases; J trimming: 9 bases; junction bases outside the gene matches: 6. There are 15 residues in the CDR3. The CDR3 spells CASSSPGLAGTEQFF. DNA of the CDR3: TGTGCCAGCAGCTCGCCGGGACTAGCGGGAACTGAGCAGTTCTTC.

CDR3 sequence reads: CASSISWGPEFYTF. In nucleotides, the CDR3 is TGTGCCAGCAGCATCTCTTGGGGGCCGGAGTTCTACACCTTC. The J gene is TRBJ1-2, the V gene TRBV7-2, with a tentative D call TRBD1 (6 bases). Germline values: CDR1 SGHTA, CDR2 FQGNSA. CDR3 size: 14 residues. V was clipped by 5 bases and J by 10 bases, with 20 bases between them.

V gene TRBV6-1 combines with J gene TRBJ2-5; perhaps TRBD2 as D (7 bases). Germline assignment: CDR1 MNHNS and CDR2 SASEGT. V was clipped by 2 bases and J by 2 bases, with 12 bases between them. The CDR3 has 15 residues. The CDR3 loop is CASSETRGPQETQYF. In DNA form, the CDR3 reads TGTGCCAGCAGTGAAACGCGGGGGCCACAAGAGACCCAGTACTTC.

The chain carries TRBV7-2 and TRBJ2-5; D possibly corresponds to TRBD2 (6 bases). V lost 1 base to trimming and J lost 5 bases, with 11 bases between them. Germline CDR1 is SGHTA and CDR2 is FQGNSA. This CDR3 has 14 amino acids. CDR3 in amino acids: CASSLEWAGETQYF. CDR3 nucleotide sequence: TGTGCCAGCAGCTTAGAATGGGCGGGGGAGACCCAGTACTTC.

The V call is TRBV5-5, the J call TRBJ2-1; 9 bases are shared with TRBD2. The CDR3 consists of 15 residues. Trimming cost V 4 bases and J 0 bases; bases outside gene matches: 2. Germline CDR1 SGHKS, CDR2 YYEKEE (reference sequence). CDR3 bases: TGTGCCAGCAGCCTACTAGCGGGCTCCTACAATGAGCAGTTCTTC. It is translated as CASSLLAGSYNEQFF.

V is TRBV10-2 and J is TRBJ2-7; 12 bases map to TRBD1. Germline trimming cut 7 bases from V and 5 bases from J; bases unmatched to any gene: 18. The germline V gene encodes CDR1 WSHSY and CDR2 SAAADI. The CDR3 contains 18 residues. The CDR3 region is CASTSSSRPGQGAHEQYV. The CDR3 bases are TGCGCCAGCACCTCATCGAGTCGACCGGGACAGGGGGCCCACGAGCAGTACGTC.

The J gene is TRBJ2-3, the V gene TRBV4-2; D is unresolved. The CDR3 covers 15 residues. Trimming took 0 bases from V and 2 from J, leaving 9 bases between them. CDR1 and CDR2 from the germline V gene are LGHNA and YNFKEQ. The CDR3 spells CASSQDPSNTDTQYF. The CDR3 coding sequence is TGTGCCAGCAGCCAAGATCCCAGTAACACAGATACGCAGTATTTT.

The chain links TRBV2 to TRBJ2-7, with TRBD2 matching over 7 bases. The CDR3 totals 13 residues. In germline, CDR1 is SNHLY, CDR2 FYNNEI. The V and J ends lost 8 bases and 6 bases, in that order; junction bases with no gene match: 10. CDR3 region: CASAREGLSEQYF. The CDR3 DNA sequence: TGTGCCAGCGCCAGGGAGGGATTGAGCGAGCAGTACTTC.

This sequence joins TRBV29-1 and TRBJ2-5; tentative D call: TRBD2 (6 bases). Germline values: CDR1 SQVTM, CDR2 ANQGSEA. This CDR3 has 13 residues. V lost 6 bases, J lost 1 base, and 12 bases lay in between. The CDR3 loop is CSVDGGAQETQYF. Here the CDR3 DNA reads TGCAGCGTCGACGGGGGAGCCCAAGAGACCCAGTACTTC.

This rearrangement joins TRBV19 to TRBJ2-2, with D perhaps matching TRBD2 (5 bases). This CDR3 comprises 15 residues. V lost 4 bases to trimming and J lost 6 bases, with 15 bases between them. The germline V gene has CDR1 LNHDA and CDR2 SQIVND (reference sequence). The CDR3 sequence is CASSKDRGSPGELFF. The CDR3 DNA is TGTGCCAGTAGTAAGGATCGAGGGAGCCCCGGGGAGCTGTTTTTT.

In this sample, this clone turned up a few times. The genes are TRBV12-3 or TRBV12-4 and TRBJ1-6; no clear D. CDR3 length: 13 residues. Trimming took 5 bases from V and 8 from J, leaving 10 bases between them. The CDR3 protein is CASSMRSDSPLHF. In DNA, the CDR3 is TGTGCCAGCAGTATGCGGTCCGATTCACCCCTCCACTTT.

About this clone itself: The junction departs from the called germline gene at one end, perhaps through a read error. The chain couples TRBV6-5 to TRBJ1-2; D call uncertain. Germline V gives CDR1 MNHEY, CDR2 SVGAGI. The CDR3 consists of 13 residues. The CDR3 protein is CASSDSSAGGYTF. The DNA of the CDR3 is TGTGCCAGCAGTGACTCAAGCGCGGGGGGCTACACCTTC.

The sample holds a few counts of this clone. The chain couples TRBV6-6 to TRBJ2-6; D may be TRBD1 (6 bases). Trimming left V 11 bases short and J 0 bases short, with 14 bases between. The CDR3 loop spans 15 amino acids. Germline V gene lookup returns CDR1 MNHNY and CDR2 SVGAGI (reference sequence). The CDR3 nucleotides read TGTGCCGTCCGGGACACCATCTCTGGGGCCAACGTCCTGACTTTC. This sequence encodes CAVRDTISGANVLTF.

This sequence joins TRBV6-4 and TRBJ2-1; 8 bases are shared with TRBD1. CDR3 length equals 14 residues. CDR1 and CDR2 (germline): MRHNA, SNTAGT. J lost 8 bases, V lost 0 bases, and 3 bases had no gene match. CDR3 amino acids: CASSDSGQADEQFF. CDR3 DNA: TGTGCCAGCAGTGACTCGGGACAGGCTGATGAGCAGTTCTTC.

The chain recombines TRBV11-2 with TRBJ2-7, with TRBD2 identical over 8 bases. Germline V gene data show CDR1 as SGHAT and CDR2 as FQNNGV. The J segment lost 6 bases and the V segment lost 0 bases, leaving 10 bases of the junction unmatched. The CDR3 totals 16 residues. CDR3 sequence (DNA): TGTGCCAGCAGCTTAGACCCCGGGACTAGGACCTCCGAGCAGTACTTC. It is translated as CASSLDPGTRTSEQYF.

A few counts support this clone. The chain combines TRBV28 with TRBJ1-1, with 7 bases identical to TRBD1. From germline, CDR1 is MDHEN and CDR2 SYDVKM. The CDR3 spans 16 residues. The junction had 6 bases not matched to a gene; V was cut back by 0 bases and J by 2 bases. CDR3 amino acids: CASSLWQGGANTEAFF. DNA of the CDR3: TGTGCCAGCAGTTTATGGCAGGGGGGCGCCAACACTGAAGCTTTCTTT.

The J gene is TRBJ1-4, the V gene TRBV25-1; 7 bases line up with TRBD1. Losses at the gene ends were 6 bases for V and 5 bases for J; bases not matched to a gene: 6. The CDR3 is 14 residues long. Germline V CDR1 and CDR2: MGHDK, SYGVNS. In DNA form, the CDR3 reads TGTGCCAGCAGATCATCGGGACAGAATGAAAAACTGTTTTTT. This translates into CASRSSGQNEKLFF.